The following is a T cell receptor beta chain sequence with its context. These data belong to a study of blood T cell repertoires in COVID-19. Whole-study context: COVID-19 samples, acute and convalescent, were from the United States, Italy and Spain. Nucleic acid was either cDNA or gDNA, and it came from T cells, B-cell-depleted T cells, or PBMCs.

With 1 base removed from V and 6 bases from J, the gap between germline ends came to 7 bases. Germline V gene sequence: CDR1 LNHDA, CDR2 SQIVND (reference sequence). The CDR3 is 13 residues long. How the authors handled the data: Quantification of nucleated cells was approximated via reference gene primer amplification. Only in-frame clones appear in the TCRdb table, and some are missing; sequencing was by immunoSEQ multiplex PCR. That table is the source of V, J and clone size, and D and trimming were worked out from the DNA. The sample yields about 210,000 clones, roughly 94% seen once. The V gene is TRBV19, the J gene TRBJ2-1, with D unclear. This sequence was found in a young man with acute or convalescent COVID-19. The sample comprised peripheral blood. The CDR3 sequence: CASSIGSSNEQFF. The CDR3 nucleotides read TGTGCCAGTAGTATAGGGAGTAGCAATGAGCAGTTCTTC. Using reference TRBV19 and TRBJ2-1 for the parts outside the CDR3, the full variable domain is DGGITQSPKYLFRKEGQNVTLSCEQNLNHDAMYWYRQDPGQGLRLIYYSQIVNDFQKGDIAEGYSVSREKKESFPLTVTSAQKNPTAFYLCASSIGSSNEQFFGPGTRLTVL.